The 32 T cell receptor beta chains presented below share a single source sample, sequenced in a study of blood T cell repertoires in COVID-19. Using immunoSEQ multiplex PCR, the repertoire was profiled, and TCRdb retains in-frame clones only, with some absent. Counted here are some 23,000 clones, roughly 76% occurring once; the ten biggest clones make up approximately 60%. The sequenced material came from peripheral blood. These receptors were collected from an elderly woman with acute or convalescent COVID-19.

V gene TRBV5-6 combines with J gene TRBJ2-1; 12 bases agree with TRBD2. The ends lost 4 bases at V and 6 bases at J; junction bases unmatched: 11. CDR3 size: 17 residues. CDR1 and CDR2 from the germline V gene are SGHDT and YYEEEE. The CDR3 DNA reads TGTGCCAGCAGCGTCTACAATCCGGGACTAGCGGGCAATGAGCAGTTCTTC. Its protein is CASSVYNPGLAGNEQFF.

This clone was seen a handful of times. The CDR3 DNA reads TGTGCCAGCAGTTACTCACCCGGGAGGTTAGATACGCAGTATTTT. Residues: CASSYSPGRLDTQYF. The gene calls are TRBV6-5 and TRBJ2-3; TRBD2 agrees at 7 bases. CDR1 MNHEY and CDR2 SVGAGI come from the germline V gene. Trimming removed 0 bases from V and 5 bases from J; junction bases left unmatched: 5. CDR3 length: 15 residues.

This chain uses TRBV19 with TRBJ1-2; tentative D call: TRBD1 (6 bases). Germline V lookup: CDR1 LNHDA, CDR2 SQIVND (reference sequence). V gave up 6 bases and J gave up 5 bases, with 25 bases separating them. This CDR3 is built from 17 residues. CDR3 bases: TGTGCCAGTAGCACTTCGCCGGTCAGGGGAGCAGGGTATGGCTACACCTTC. Residues: CASSTSPVRGAGYGYTF.

CDR3 coding DNA: TGCAGCGCCGGGGTGGGTGCTGAAGCTTTCTTT. Protein: CSAGVGAEAFF. The genes are TRBV29-1 and TRBJ1-1; D is undetermined. V was pared by 7 bases and J by 6 bases, with 12 bases between. The CDR3 loop spans 11 amino acids. Germline V gene lookup returns CDR1 SQVTM and CDR2 ANQGSEA.

The J gene is TRBJ1-1, the V gene TRBV7-8, with a weak D call TRBD1 (6 bases). Trimming took off 7 bases at V and 5 bases at J, with 20 bases between the two ends. The CDR3 covers 15 residues. Per the germline V gene, CDR1 is SGHVS and CDR2 is FQNEAQ. The CDR3 loop is CASNPFSGVGTEAFF. DNA for the CDR3: TGTGCCAGCAACCCCTTTTCAGGGGTGGGGACTGAAGCTTTCTTT.

This chain connects TRBV6-2 or TRBV6-3 to TRBJ2-5; D remains unclear. Germline V lookup: CDR1 MNHEY, CDR2 SVGEGT. The CDR3 length is 12 residues. Trimming took off 4 bases at V and 2 bases at J, with 5 bases between the two ends. The DNA of the CDR3 is TGTGCCAGCAGTTCGGTTCAAGAGACCCAGTACTTC. Its translation: CASSSVQETQYF.

The chain uses TRBV10-3 and TRBJ2-7, with TRBD1 matching 11 bases. V lost 2 bases to trimming and J lost 4 bases; unmatched junction nucleotides: 1. Germline CDR1 ENHRY, CDR2 SYGVKD. CDR3 length: 14 amino acids. For the CDR3, the DNA is TGTGCCATCAGTGAGGGACAGGGGGCTTACGAGCAGTACTTC. It translates to CAISEGQGAYEQYF.

This chain joins TRBV9 and TRBJ2-7; 8 nucleotides agree with TRBD2. The CDR3 covers 13 residues. Germline-derived CDR1 and CDR2 are SGDLS and YYNGEE. V shed 7 bases, J shed 3 bases, and the junction held 6 bases outside the gene matches. Written as DNA, the CDR3 is TGTGCCAGCTCCCCCGGGGGGGGCTACGAGCAGTACTTC. Protein sequence: CASSPGGGYEQYF.

This chain connects TRBV7-2 to TRBJ1-2; 11 bases agree with TRBD1. J gave up 0 bases and V 5 bases, and 5 bases lay outside the gene matches. This CDR3 has 16 residues. The V gene's germline CDR1 is SGHTA and CDR2 FQGNSA. The CDR3 nucleotides read TGTGCCAGCAGCCAAAGGACAGGGGGCCCTAACTATGGCTACACCTTC. It yields the protein CASSQRTGGPNYGYTF. Combining the CDR3 with reference TRBV7-2 and TRBJ1-2 gives the whole variable domain GAGVSQSPSNKVTEKGKDVELRCDPISGHTALYWYRQSLGQGLEFLIYFQGNSAPDKSGLPSDRFSAERTGGSVSTLTIQRTQQEDSAVYLCASSQRTGGPNYGYTFGSGTRLTVV.

The chain links TRBV30 to TRBJ2-3, with unresolved D. The CDR3 length is 13 residues. Between the trimmed V and J ends, which lost 0 bases and 4 bases, there was a span of 8 bases. Germline loops: CDR1 GTSNPN, CDR2 SVGIG (reference sequence). CDR3 region: CAWSVWQADTQYF. The CDR3 DNA reads TGTGCCTGGAGTGTGTGGCAAGCAGATACGCAGTATTTT.

The rearrangement joins TRBV5-6 to TRBJ1-1, with D hard to call. Germline lookup yields CDR1 SGHDT and CDR2 YYEEEE. The CDR3 has 13 amino acids. Trimming left V 0 bases short and J 4 bases short, with 7 bases between. CDR3 amino acids: CASSLGLATEAFF. The CDR3 nucleotides are TGTGCCAGCAGCTTGGGCCTGGCCACTGAAGCTTTCTTT.

This chain uses TRBV4-2 with TRBJ2-6, with 9 bases matching TRBD1. This CDR3 has 16 residues. The V and J ends lost 1 base and 3 bases, in that order; junction bases with no gene match: 1. Per the germline V gene, CDR1 is LGHNA and CDR2 is YNFKEQ. The CDR3 DNA is TGTGCCAGCAGCCAAGGGGACAGGGTTGGGGCCAACGTCCTGACTTTC. It is translated as CASSQGDRVGANVLTF.

This chain uses TRBV5-1 with TRBJ2-1; the D gene is possibly TRBD2 (5 bases). Germline V lookup: CDR1 SGHRS, CDR2 YFSETQ. This CDR3 comprises 15 residues. The V end lost 4 bases, the J end lost 5 bases, and 16 bases lay between the germline ends. CDR3 region: CASSVLDRFDNEQFF. The CDR3 nucleotides are TGCGCCAGCAGCGTACTAGATCGCTTCGACAATGAGCAGTTCTTC.

This clone was seen a few times. The chain employs TRBV5-4 and TRBJ1-6; perhaps TRBD1 as D (6 bases). Germline CDR1 is SGHNT and CDR2 is YYREEE (reference sequence). This CDR3 is 13 amino acids long. The V and J ends lost 2 bases and 8 bases respectively, with 8 bases between them. The CDR3 loop reads CASSFPGDSPLHF. CDR3 DNA sequence: TGTGCCAGCAGCTTCCCAGGGGATTCACCCCTCCACTTT.

The chain is built from TRBV6-5 and TRBJ1-3, with 8 bases fitting TRBD1. The CDR3 totals 14 residues. With V trimmed by 6 bases and J by 2 bases, 3 bases remained unmatched. Germline values: CDR1 MNHEY, CDR2 SVGAGI. CDR3 residues: CASRPQGAGNTIYF. CDR3 nucleotides: TGTGCCAGCAGGCCACAGGGGGCTGGAAACACCATATATTTT.

The genes are TRBV19 and TRBJ2-1, with D perhaps TRBD2 (6 bases). CDR1 is LNHDA, CDR2 SQIVND, per germline (reference sequence). This CDR3 comprises 18 residues. Trimming cost V 3 bases and J 1 base, with 19 bases left between them. Here the CDR3 DNA reads TGTGCCAGTAGTATCGGTAGACTAGATAAGGTTTCCTACAATGAGCAGTTCTTC. Translating it yields CASSIGRLDKVSYNEQFF.

The gene calls are TRBV18 and TRBJ1-1, with D possibly being TRBD1 (6 bases). Germline loops: CDR1 KGHSH, CDR2 LQKENI. The ends were cut back, 3 bases at V and 0 bases at J, with 11 bases in the middle. This CDR3 is built from 15 residues. CDR3 sequence: CASSPGQIMNTEAFF. CDR3 coding DNA: TGTGCCAGCTCACCCGGACAGATTATGAACACTGAAGCTTTCTTT.

This chain links TRBV6-5 with TRBJ2-5, with a tentative D call TRBD2 (5 bases). Trimming left V 6 bases short and J 5 bases short, with 16 bases between. Germline V gene data show CDR1 as MNHEY and CDR2 as SVGAGI. The CDR3 runs to 14 residues. Written as DNA, the CDR3 is TGTGCCAGCAGGACCGTTGAGGGTATGGAGACCCAGTACTTC. This sequence encodes CASRTVEGMETQYF.

The sample holds many counts of this clone. This chain links TRBV9 with TRBJ1-3, with unresolved D. Germline V gene data show CDR1 as SGDLS and CDR2 as YYNGEE. Trimming took off 0 bases at V and 4 bases at J, with 8 bases between the two ends. The length of the CDR3 is 14 residues. The CDR3 sequence is CASSVEIQGNTIYF. In nucleotides, the CDR3 is TGTGCCAGCAGCGTAGAAATCCAAGGAAACACCATATATTTT. The variable domain in full, with the rest retrieved from reference TRBV9 and TRBJ1-3, is DSGVTQTPKHLITATGQRVTLRCSPRSGDLSVYWYQQSLDQGLQFLIQYYNGEERAKGNILERFSAQQFPDLHSELNLSSLELGDSALYFCASSVEIQGNTIYFGEGSWLTVV.

V is TRBV11-3 and J is TRBJ2-3, with D possibly matching TRBD2 (6 bases). The CDR3 contains 16 residues. Trimming left V 4 bases short and J 5 bases short, with 19 bases between. Germline-derived CDR1 and CDR2 are SGHNT and YENEEA. The DNA of the CDR3 is TGTGCCAGCAGCTCGGGACTTTTTTCCCAGGGAGATACGCAGTATTTT. Translated, it gives CASSSGLFSQGDTQYF.

This chain joins TRBV5-1 and TRBJ2-1; no clear D gene. V lost 1 base, J lost 8 bases, and 7 bases lay in between. The CDR3 contains 12 residues. The V gene's germline CDR1 is SGHRS and CDR2 YFSETQ. The CDR3 coding sequence is TGCGCCAGCAGCTTGAAGCCCGATGAGCAGTTCTTC. It specifies CASSLKPDEQFF.

The chain carries TRBV27 and TRBJ2-1, with a possible D match to TRBD2 (5 bases). The CDR3 totals 13 residues. Trimming took 6 bases from V and 4 from J, leaving 10 bases between them. The V gene's germline CDR1 is MNHEY and CDR2 SMNVEV (reference sequence). Here the CDR3 reads CASSVRAYNEQFF. The CDR3 coding sequence is TGTGCCAGCAGCGTGAGGGCTTACAATGAGCAGTTCTTC.

The chain joins TRBV18 to TRBJ1-5, with no clear D. CDR1 and CDR2 (germline): KGHSH, LQKENI. Between the trimmed V and J ends, which lost 3 bases and 0 bases, there was a span of 9 bases. The CDR3 runs to 15 residues. The DNA of the CDR3 is TGTGCCAGCTCACCGTCTAGCGATAGCAATCAGCCCCAGCATTTT. This translates into CASSPSSDSNQPQHF.

V usage is TRBV5-1 and J usage is TRBJ1-1, with D perhaps TRBD1 (6 bases). Trimming removed 4 bases at V and 4 bases at J, with 14 bases between. In germline, CDR1 is SGHRS, CDR2 YFSETQ. This CDR3 region has 14 residues. The CDR3 loop is CASSRSGVGTEAFF. Here the CDR3 DNA reads TGCGCCAGCAGCCGATCAGGGGTCGGCACTGAAGCTTTCTTT.

The CDR3 reads CATSSSGNTEAFF. The CDR3, as DNA: TGTGCCACCAGCAGCTCAGGGAACACTGAAGCTTTCTTT. The chain couples TRBV15 to TRBJ1-1; D remains unclear. This CDR3 contains 13 residues. Trimming removed 3 bases at V and 1 base at J, with 6 bases between. Germline V lookup: CDR1 LNHNV, CDR2 YYDKDF (reference sequence).

The V call is TRBV20-1, the J call TRBJ1-2; the D is unclear. CDR3 size: 11 residues. The V and J ends lost 0 bases and 9 bases respectively, with 8 bases between them. Germline CDR1 and CDR2: DFQATT and SNEGSKA (reference sequence). The chain's CDR3 is CSARDRGSYTF. CDR3 bases: TGCAGTGCTAGAGATCGGGGAAGCTACACCTTC.

The J gene is TRBJ2-7, the V gene TRBV2; 8 positions match TRBD1. The junction had 7 bases not matched to a gene; V was cut back by 7 bases and J by 2 bases. Germline CDR1 SNHLY, CDR2 FYNNEI. The CDR3 length is 14 residues. The CDR3 spells CASTSEQGAYEQYF. The DNA for the CDR3 is TGTGCCAGCACCTCCGAACAGGGGGCCTACGAGCAGTACTTC.

The chain couples TRBV11-3 to TRBJ2-1; D may be TRBD2 (6 bases). CDR1 is SGHNT and CDR2 is YENEEA in the germline V gene. CDR3 size: 14 residues. V was pared by 1 base and J by 5 bases, with 9 bases between. The CDR3 protein is CASSLGGENNEQFF. The DNA for the CDR3 is TGTGCCAGCAGCTTAGGCGGGGAGAACAATGAGCAGTTCTTC.

This clone has a handful of counts. CDR3 bases: TGTGCCAGCAGCCCATTCAAGGGGGCGGGGGAGACCCAGTACTTC. Translation: CASSPFKGAGETQYF. This chain uses TRBV14 with TRBJ2-5; maybe TRBD1 (7 bases). This CDR3 is 15 amino acids long. Germline V gene lookup returns CDR1 SGHDN and CDR2 FVKESK. V was cut by 4 bases and J by 5 bases, with 17 bases left in between.

V gene TRBV7-2 combines with J gene TRBJ2-2, with D possibly TRBD2 on 6 matching bases. The germline CDR1 and CDR2 sequences are SGHTA and FQGNSA. V was trimmed by 4 bases and J by 5 bases, leaving 17 bases between them. The CDR3 sequence is 16 residues long. The CDR3 DNA follows: TGTGCCAGCAGCTCCAGTTACCAGGGAGGAACCGGGGAGCTGTTTTTT. Its translation: CASSSSYQGGTGELFF.

The chain carries TRBV5-1 and TRBJ1-1; D possibly corresponds to TRBD1 (5 bases). The CDR3 runs 15 residues. V was shortened by 3 bases and J by 3 bases, with 15 bases between the two germline ends. Germline V gene lookup returns CDR1 SGHRS and CDR2 YFSETQ. Written as DNA, the CDR3 is TGCGCCAGCAGCTCCCAAAGGGGCGCAGACACTGAAGCTTTCTTT. It specifies CASSSQRGADTEAFF.

This clone was counted between two and nine times. The chain links TRBV28 to TRBJ1-1; D is ambiguous. Germline assignment: CDR1 MDHEN and CDR2 SYDVKM. The CDR3 contains 14 residues. Trimming removed 3 bases at V and 0 bases at J, with 8 bases between. The CDR3 coding sequence is TGTGCCAGCAGTTTTGCCGGTGTGAACACTGAAGCTTTCTTT. Amino acids: CASSFAGVNTEAFF.